This T cell receptor beta chain was retrieved from a study of T cell changes during pregnancy in multiple sclerosis. In its sample, this clone was seen once. The V end lost 0 bases, the J end lost 3 bases, and 7 bases lay between the germline ends. CDR3 length equals 14 residues. Per the germline V gene, CDR1 is MRHNA and CDR2 is SNTAGT. Sequencing was performed with immunoSEQ multiplex PCR; in TCRdb, only in-frame clones are kept and a portion is missing. The table records 91,000 or so clones, 85% to 95% of them present only once. The receptor comes from a female donor with multiple sclerosis, enrolled in a pregnancy study. Sequenced here: peripheral blood, sampled after pregnancy. The genes are TRBV6-4 and TRBJ2-3; the D gene is possibly TRBD1 (6 bases). The CDR3 region is CASSDSRGTDTQYF. DNA for the CDR3: TGTGCCAGCAGTGACTCCAGGGGAACAGATACGCAGTATTTT.